The TCR beta chain under discussion was sequenced for a study of T cells in Graves' hyperthyroidism and ophthalmopathy. This clonotype was observed many times. Amplification yielded TCR beta CDR3 regions, with RNA transcripts as the source. An initial round of RT-PCR targeting the TCR CDR3 relied on the HTBI primer set. TCRdb reprocessed the multiplex PCR reads via MiXCR and lists one record per CDR3 protein. This sample has more than 550,000 distinct CDR3 sequences, with roughly 17% found just once. The study defined stable Graves' hyperthyroidism as no ophthalmopathy progression within 18 months. The germline gives CDR1 SQVTM, CDR2 ANQGSEA. V lost 5 bases and J lost 3; bases outside the gene matches: 9. This CDR3 has 14 amino acids.

Sequenced material: blood. The sequence derives from a man between 45 and 60 years old with Graves' hyperthyroidism. The chain uses TRBV29-1 and TRBJ2-7, with 8 bases matching TRBD1. The CDR3 DNA reads as TGCAGCGTTCCCGGGACAGGCGACAACTACGAGCAGTACTTC. This encodes CSVPGTGDNYEQYF.